This TCR beta chain was documented in a study of OX40 agonist ivuxolimab in advanced cancers. Produced via immunoSEQ multiplex PCR; TCRdb's table is partial and in-frame only. The profile shows 70,000 or so clones, about 83% of them singletons. V lost 3 bases, J lost 3 bases, and 11 bases lay in between. CDR1 is LNHDA, CDR2 SQIVND, per germline (reference sequence). CDR3 size: 14 residues. Regarding this clone: What it binds is not known.

Systemic immunosuppression or autoimmune disease history was grounds to exclude patients. Study-wide points: Some nonresponders additionally presented with little normalized T-cell clonal expansion.

This receptor was obtained from an adult with an advanced solid tumor such as melanoma, head and neck, liver or kidney cancer. The specimen was CD4+ or CD8+ T cells sorted from blood, collected in a trial of the OX40 agonist ivuxolimab. V is TRBV19 and J is TRBJ1-1, with no clear D. The CDR3 protein is CASSMEGDDTEAFF. The CDR3 DNA sequence: TGTGCCAGTAGTATGGAAGGAGACGACACTGAAGCTTTCTTT.